Included here is one TCR beta chain sequence, with context. The CDR3 loop spans 15 amino acids. Germline V lookup: CDR1 GTSNPN, CDR2 SVGIG (reference sequence). V was clipped by 2 bases and J by 0 bases; unmatched bases: 7. Clinical history as reported by participants underpinned cohort assignment. Two negative PCRs, clearance, or symptom resolution characterized the recovered Cohort 3 donors. This sample is part of a study of blood T cell repertoires in COVID-19. Study-level background: Samples taken during acute and convalescent COVID-19 were collected in the United States, Italy and Spain. T cells, B-cell-depleted T cells, or PBMCs provided the cDNA or gDNA that served as material.

Sequencing used immunoSEQ multiplex PCR; TCRdb keeps in-frame clones, though not all of them. The sample has 350,000 to 450,000 clones; roughly 86% are singletons. Sequencing was performed on PBMCs or T cells enriched from blood (not recorded which). The TCR sequence derives from a woman in her thirties who had recovered from COVID-19. This chain links TRBV30 with TRBJ2-7; 7 positions agree with TRBD1. DNA for the CDR3: TGTGCCTGGAGTCCCGGGACAGAGAGCTCCTACGAGCAGTACTTC. Protein: CAWSPGTESSYEQYF.